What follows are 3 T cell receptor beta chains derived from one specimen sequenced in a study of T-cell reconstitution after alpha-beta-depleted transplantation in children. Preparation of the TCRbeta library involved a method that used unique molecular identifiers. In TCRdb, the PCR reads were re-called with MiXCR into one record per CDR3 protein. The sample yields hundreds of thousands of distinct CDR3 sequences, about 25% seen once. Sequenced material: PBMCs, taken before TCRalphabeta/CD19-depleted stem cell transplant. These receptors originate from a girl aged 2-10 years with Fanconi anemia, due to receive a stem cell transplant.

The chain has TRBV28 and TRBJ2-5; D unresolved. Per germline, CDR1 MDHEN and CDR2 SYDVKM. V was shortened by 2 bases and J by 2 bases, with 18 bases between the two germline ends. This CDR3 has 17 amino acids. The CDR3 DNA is TGTGCCAGCAGTTTAGAGTTAGATCGGACCTTTCAAGAGACCCAGTACTTC. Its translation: CASSLELDRTFQETQYF.

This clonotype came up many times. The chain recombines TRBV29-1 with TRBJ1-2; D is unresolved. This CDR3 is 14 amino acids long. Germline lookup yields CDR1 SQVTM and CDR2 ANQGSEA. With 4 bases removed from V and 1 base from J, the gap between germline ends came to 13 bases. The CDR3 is CSVAEKYRNYGYTF. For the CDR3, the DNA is TGCAGCGTTGCTGAGAAGTACCGTAACTATGGCTACACCTTC.

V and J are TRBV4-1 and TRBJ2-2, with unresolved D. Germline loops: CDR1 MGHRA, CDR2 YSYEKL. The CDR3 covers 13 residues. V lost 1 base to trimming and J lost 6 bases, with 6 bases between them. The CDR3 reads CASSQVESGELFF. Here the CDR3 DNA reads TGCGCCAGCAGCCAAGTGGAGTCCGGGGAGCTGTTTTTT.